This T cell receptor beta chain came from a study of blood T cell repertoires in COVID-19. Study-level background: COVID-19 samples from acute and convalescent phases originated in the United States, Italy and Spain. Sources were T cells, B-cell-depleted T cells, or PBMCs; the material itself was cDNA or gDNA.

Donors were grouped by their self-reported clinical history. Cohort 3 donors were reported recovered after two negative PCRs, clearance, or symptom resolution. Libraries were prepared by immunoSEQ multiplex PCR; TCRdb keeps only in-frame clonotypes and omits some of them. The sample lists hundreds of thousands of clones, around 86% occurring once. Source material: PBMCs or T cells enriched from blood (not recorded which). This sequence originates from a man aged 40-49 years who had recovered from COVID-19.

In DNA form, the CDR3 reads TGTGCCAGCAGCCAACCCGGGGGCTCTGGGGCCAACGTCCTGACTTTC. It yields the protein CASSQPGGSGANVLTF. The chain is built from TRBV3-1 (or the pseudogene TRBV3-2) and TRBJ2-6, with D perhaps matching TRBD2 (6 bases). CDR1 is LGHDT, CDR2 YNNKEL, per germline (reference sequence). V lost 2 bases and J lost 0, with 8 bases in between. This CDR3 spans 16 amino acids.